Below are 29 T cell receptor beta chains sequenced from a single sample in a study of control samples from healthy donors and cancer patients. TCRdb's table, derived via immunoSEQ multiplex PCR, lists solely in-frame clones and lacks some. The data hold approximately 97,000 clones, with around four fifths observed a single time. Sequencing used blood. The receptor set was obtained from a man aged 25 to 40 in good health.

The chain combines TRBV9 with TRBJ2-4, with a tentative D call TRBD1 (7 bases). CDR3 length: 15 residues. Trimming left V 2 bases short and J 9 bases short, with 18 bases between. Germline CDR1 is SGDLS and CDR2 is YYNGEE. CDR3 residues: CASSVQGGWGSIQYF. CDR3 nucleotides: TGTGCCAGCAGCGTTCAGGGGGGATGGGGGAGCATTCAGTACTTC.

V and J are TRBV19 and TRBJ2-2, with 10 bases aligning to TRBD2. The CDR3 is made up of 15 amino acids. Losses at the gene ends were 5 bases for V and 7 bases for J; bases not matched to a gene: 7. The germline gives CDR1 LNHDA, CDR2 SQIVND (reference sequence). As DNA, the CDR3 is TGTGCCAGTAGTGAACTAGCGGGGATGGGCGGGGAGCTGTTTTTT. Its translation: CASSELAGMGGELFF.

J is TRBJ1-5 and V is TRBV3-1 (or the pseudogene TRBV3-2); no reliable D call. The CDR3 covers 13 residues. Looked up from germline, CDR1 is LGHDT and CDR2 is YNNKEL (reference sequence). V was pared by 3 bases and J by 3 bases, with 6 bases between. In DNA form, the CDR3 reads TGTGCCAGCAGCCACGTCCCCAATCAGCCCCAGCATTTT. It yields the protein CASSHVPNQPQHF.

The V and J genes are TRBV3-1 (or the pseudogene TRBV3-2) and TRBJ1-1, with a weak D call TRBD1 (5 bases). V lost 1 base, J lost 8 bases, and 11 bases lay in between. Germline V gives CDR1 LGHDT, CDR2 YNNKEL (reference sequence). The CDR3 extends over 13 amino acids. CDR3 amino acids: CASSQGGVGEAFF. Here the CDR3 DNA reads TGTGCCAGCAGCCAAGGAGGGGTAGGCGAAGCTTTCTTT.

CDR3 DNA: TGTGCCAGCAGTGAAGGAGAAAGCTCCTACGAGCAGTACTTC. This gives the protein CASSEGESSYEQYF. The chain uses TRBV2 and TRBJ2-7, with D hard to call. Germline V gene lookup returns CDR1 SNHLY and CDR2 FYNNEI. The CDR3 has 14 residues. The ends were cut back, 1 base at V and 0 bases at J, with 7 bases in the middle.

J is TRBJ1-1 and V is TRBV5-6; a weak D match, TRBD1 (6 bases). The CDR3 has 15 amino acids. Trimming took 2 bases from V and 4 from J, leaving 15 bases between them. Germline V CDR1 and CDR2: SGHDT, YYEEEE. Here the CDR3 reads CASSFWGRESTEAFF. CDR3 bases: TGTGCCAGCAGCTTCTGGGGGCGGGAGAGCACTGAAGCTTTCTTT. The complete variable domain, with remaining parts taken from reference TRBV5-6 and TRBJ1-1, reads DAGVTQSPTHLIKTRGQQVTLRCSPKSGHDTVSWYQQALGQGPQFIFQYYEEEERQRGNFPDRFSGHQFPNYSSELNVNALLLGDSALYLCASSFWGRESTEAFFGQGTRLTVV.

The rearrangement links TRBV6-2 or TRBV6-3 to TRBJ1-1; no firm D call. The CDR3 is 13 amino acids. Germline assignment: CDR1 MNHEY and CDR2 SVGEGT. The germline V and J ends were trimmed by 5 bases and 6 bases, with 13 bases remaining between them. The CDR3 is CASSPRTVPEAFF. In DNA form, the CDR3 reads TGTGCCAGCAGTCCACGGACCGTTCCTGAAGCTTTCTTT.

This rearrangement joins TRBV4-1 to TRBJ1-1, with 7 bases lining up with TRBD1. Losses at the gene ends were 1 base for V and 3 bases for J; bases not matched to a gene: 11. This CDR3 has 17 amino acids. The germline V gene encodes CDR1 MGHRA and CDR2 YSYEKL. CDR3 DNA sequence: TGCGCCAGCAGCCAAGTTTTGCAGGGGGTTGGGGACACTGAAGCTTTCTTT. Amino acids: CASSQVLQGVGDTEAFF.

The chain couples TRBV19 to TRBJ1-2, with a possible D match to TRBD1 (6 bases). V was trimmed by 4 bases and J by 3 bases, leaving 9 bases between them. The CDR3 extends over 13 amino acids. Germline values: CDR1 LNHDA, CDR2 SQIVND (reference sequence). The DNA for the CDR3 is TGTGCCAGTAGTAGGTCAGGGGACTATGGCTACACCTTC. It specifies CASSRSGDYGYTF.

V gene TRBV7-9 combines with J gene TRBJ1-4, with D maybe TRBD1 (6 bases). The CDR3 has 16 residues. Trimming cost V 4 bases and J 4 bases, with 16 bases left between them. The germline gives CDR1 SEHNR, CDR2 FQNEAQ (reference sequence). The CDR3 region has the DNA TGTGCCAGCAGCTCGATAGCGGACAGAGATAATGAAAAACTGTTTTTT. It specifies CASSSIADRDNEKLFF.

This clone was seen a handful of times. The chain uses TRBV6-5 and TRBJ2-7, with D possibly being TRBD2 (5 bases). This CDR3 has 14 amino acids. Germline assignment: CDR1 MNHEY and CDR2 SVGAGI. V lost 7 bases to trimming and J lost 0 bases, with 13 bases between them. The CDR3, as DNA: TGTGCCAGCATGAGCCCGGGGAGCTCCTACGAGCAGTACTTC. It translates to CASMSPGSSYEQYF.

The CDR3 loop is CASSLVVVESNEQFF. The DNA for the CDR3 is TGCGCCAGCAGCTTGGTAGTGGTCGAATCCAATGAGCAGTTCTTC. The chain carries TRBV5-1 and TRBJ2-1; D unclear. The CDR3 has 15 residues. The germline CDR1 and CDR2 sequences are SGHRS and YFSETQ. V lost 0 bases and J lost 6, with 13 bases in between.

This clone was recorded once. The chain has TRBV10-3 and TRBJ1-6, with TRBD1 identical over 7 bases. This CDR3 region has 13 residues. Trimming removed 6 bases from V and 6 bases from J; junction bases left unmatched: 2. Germline CDR1 ENHRY, CDR2 SYGVKD. The CDR3 sequence is CAIRGTANSPLHF. In DNA form, the CDR3 reads TGTGCCATCAGAGGGACAGCTAATTCACCCCTCCACTTT.

The V and J genes are TRBV5-4 and TRBJ2-3, with D unresolved. V lost 1 base, J lost 0 bases, and 9 bases lay in between. The CDR3 consists of 15 residues. Germline-derived CDR1 and CDR2 are SGHNT and YYREEE (reference sequence). The CDR3 reads CASSLSTASTDTQYF. The CDR3 nucleotides are TGTGCCAGCAGCTTGTCTACAGCCAGCACAGATACGCAGTATTTT.

The chain is built from TRBV27 and TRBJ2-7; 7 bases match TRBD1. CDR3 length equals 12 residues. Germline V lookup: CDR1 MNHEY, CDR2 SMNVEV (reference sequence). The V segment lost 2 bases and the J segment 7 bases; nucleotides outside the gene matches: 2. CDR3 DNA: TGTGCCAGCAGTTTAGGGACAGCTGAGCAGTACTTC. Amino acids: CASSLGTAEQYF.

V and J are TRBV5-1 and TRBJ1-1; 8 bases align to TRBD1. The CDR3 contains 16 residues. The V and J ends lost 4 bases and 0 bases, in that order; junction bases with no gene match: 8. Germline CDR1 is SGHRS and CDR2 is YFSETQ. The CDR3 region has the DNA TGCGCCAGCAGCACTCTCCGGGACAGGATGAACACTGAAGCTTTCTTT. This encodes CASSTLRDRMNTEAFF. Full variable domain (remainder filled in from reference TRBV5-1 and TRBJ1-1): KAGVTQTPRYLIKTRGQQVTLSCSPISGHRSVSWYQQTPGQGLQFLFEYFSETQRNKGNFPGRFSGRQFSNSRSEMNVSTLELGDSALYLCASSTLRDRMNTEAFFGQGTRLTVV.

The CDR3 DNA reads as TGTGCCAGCAGTTGGGGCAGAAAAGAGACCCAGTACTTC. It is translated as CASSWGRKETQYF. The V and J genes are TRBV6-5 and TRBJ2-5, with a possible D match to TRBD1 (5 bases). The V gene's germline CDR1 is MNHEY and CDR2 SVGAGI. The CDR3 runs 13 residues. Trimming took off 4 bases at V and 3 bases at J, with 9 bases between the two ends.

This chain links TRBV27 with TRBJ2-2, with D possibly matching TRBD1 (6 bases). The V and J ends lost 6 bases and 6 bases respectively, with 14 bases between them. Germline V gene sequence: CDR1 MNHEY, CDR2 SMNVEV (reference sequence). The CDR3 totals 14 residues. The CDR3 DNA reads as TGTGCCAGCAGCGGGAACAGGGACCCCGGGGAGCTGTTTTTT. It is translated as CASSGNRDPGELFF.

This chain connects TRBV5-1 to TRBJ1-1; D ambiguous. Germline V gene data show CDR1 as SGHRS and CDR2 as YFSETQ. V was trimmed by 5 bases and J by 1 base, leaving 15 bases between them. The CDR3 loop spans 15 amino acids. CDR3 coding DNA: TGCGCCAGCAGAGTGGAGATTATGAAGAACACTGAAGCTTTCTTT. This sequence encodes CASRVEIMKNTEAFF.

CDR3 protein: CASSRQPGTGVYEQYF. The CDR3 DNA sequence: TGTGCCAGCAGCCGACAGCCCGGGACAGGGGTGTACGAGCAGTACTTC. This chain uses TRBV3-1 (or the pseudogene TRBV3-2) with TRBJ2-7; 10 nucleotides align to TRBD1. Germline CDR1 reads LGHDT; CDR2 reads YNNKEL (reference sequence). Unmatched junction bases numbered 10, after V lost 4 bases and J lost 4 bases. The CDR3 sequence is 16 residues long.

This chain links TRBV7-3 with TRBJ2-3, with 7 positions matching TRBD1. The germline CDR1 and CDR2 sequences are SGHTA and FQGTGA. The J segment lost 2 bases and the V segment lost 5 bases, leaving 4 bases of the junction unmatched. The CDR3 has 14 residues. The CDR3: CASSRGQHTDTQYF. DNA of the CDR3: TGTGCCAGCAGCCGGGGACAGCACACAGATACGCAGTATTTT.

The chain recombines TRBV27 with TRBJ1-5; D is unclear. The CDR3 has 14 residues. V lost 8 bases and J 3 bases, leaving 14 bases between the germline ends. In germline, CDR1 is MNHEY, CDR2 SMNVEV (reference sequence). CDR3 loop: CASRAMSINQPQHF. The CDR3 nucleotides are TGTGCCAGCCGGGCGATGAGTATCAATCAGCCCCAGCATTTT.

With regard to this clone: The identical CDR3 is also encoded by other nucleotide sequences in the sample. The chain employs TRBV5-4 and TRBJ2-6; D call uncertain. V gave up 0 bases and J gave up 4 bases, with 8 bases separating them. Germline CDR1 and CDR2: SGHNT and YYREEE (reference sequence). The CDR3 loop spans 15 amino acids. The CDR3: CASSLEGTGANVLTF. In DNA, the CDR3 is TGTGCCAGCAGCTTGGAGGGAACCGGGGCCAACGTCCTGACTTTC.

This clone was seen only a few times. This chain links TRBV10-3 with TRBJ2-1; 11 bases align to TRBD2. CDR3 length equals 14 residues. V shed 10 bases and J 5 bases; nucleotides not matched to a gene: 7. CDR1 and CDR2 (germline): ENHRY, SYGVKD. The chain's CDR3 is CATRLAGKNNEQFF. The CDR3 region has the DNA TGTGCCACTAGACTAGCGGGGAAAAACAATGAGCAGTTCTTC.

This clone occurred a few times. The CDR3 nucleotides read TGTGCCAGCAGCTCCCGACAGGGGGCGGCTGGAAACACCATATATTTT. This gives the protein CASSSRQGAAGNTIYF. The chain is built from TRBV5-4 and TRBJ1-3, with TRBD1 identical over 10 bases. Trimming removed 3 bases from V and 2 bases from J; junction bases left unmatched: 5. The CDR3 spans 16 residues. From germline, CDR1 is SGHNT and CDR2 YYREEE (reference sequence).

The rearrangement links TRBV19 to TRBJ1-6; perhaps TRBD1 as D (6 bases). The CDR3 is made up of 14 amino acids. With 3 bases removed from V and 11 bases from J, the gap between germline ends came to 14 bases. Germline V gene sequence: CDR1 LNHDA, CDR2 SQIVND (reference sequence). The CDR3 DNA follows: TGTGCCAGTAGTATTGGGTACGGGGGCACACCCCTCCACTTT. As protein: CASSIGYGGTPLHF. The full variable domain, completed using reference TRBV19 and TRBJ1-6, is DGGITQSPKYLFRKEGQNVTLSCEQNLNHDAMYWYRQDPGQGLRLIYYSQIVNDFQKGDIAEGYSVSREKKESFPLTVTSAQKNPTAFYLCASSIGYGGTPLHFGNGTRLTVT.

V is TRBV5-1 and J is TRBJ1-1; D call uncertain. CDR1 and CDR2 from the germline V gene are SGHRS and YFSETQ. The length of the CDR3 is 15 residues. Trimming shortened V by 0 bases and J by 1 base, and 10 bases separated the two germline ends. The CDR3 sequence: CASSLVRHANTEAFF. The DNA for the CDR3 is TGCGCCAGCAGCTTGGTTCGTCATGCGAACACTGAAGCTTTCTTT.

In its sample, this clone was seen once. The rearrangement uses TRBV14 and TRBJ1-4; D unresolved. V was cut by 0 bases and J by 8 bases, with 16 bases left in between. Germline V gene lookup returns CDR1 SGHDN and CDR2 FVKESK. The CDR3 runs 16 residues. This CDR3 reads CASSQDGEGLDEKLFF. The CDR3 DNA is TGTGCCAGCAGCCAAGACGGGGAAGGGCTCGACGAAAAACTGTTTTTT.

This chain connects TRBV27 to TRBJ1-4, with a possible D match to TRBD1 (5 bases). Trimming removed 5 bases at V and 8 bases at J, with 18 bases between. Germline V lookup: CDR1 MNHEY, CDR2 SMNVEV (reference sequence). CDR3 size: 15 residues. The CDR3 spells CASSLRDRAGEKLFF. In DNA form, the CDR3 reads TGTGCCAGCAGTCTGAGGGACCGGGCAGGGGAAAAACTGTTTTTT. Drawing the rest from reference TRBV27 and TRBJ1-4, the complete variable domain is EAQVTQNPRYLITVTGKKLTVTCSQNMNHEYMSWYRQDPGLGLRQIYYSMNVEVTDKGDVPEGYKVSRKEKRNFPLILESPSPNQTSLYFCASSLRDRAGEKLFFGSGTQLSVL.